The 6 T cell receptor beta chains given below trace back to one sample, sequenced in a study of identical twins. TCRdb ran MiXCR on the 5' RACE reads and lists one entry per CDR3 protein. The table has fewer than 900,000 distinct CDR3 sequences, about 18% seen once. The same sample was also studied in work on T cells expressing NK-cell markers.

What was sequenced was PBMCs. The source of these receptors is a woman between 18 and 29 years old in good health.

The CDR3 is CASSQVAGGGNEQFF. CDR3 nucleotides: TGTGCCAGCAGCCAAGTAGCGGGAGGAGGGAATGAGCAGTTCTTC. J is TRBJ2-1 and V is TRBV3-1, with 10 bases lining up with TRBD2. The CDR3 length is 15 residues. The J segment lost 7 bases and the V segment lost 1 base, leaving 4 bases of the junction unmatched. CDR1 and CDR2 from the germline V gene are LGHDT and YNNKEL (reference sequence).

This clonotype has a handful of counts. This chain uses TRBV10-1 with TRBJ2-2, with a possible D match to TRBD1 (5 bases). This CDR3 is built from 13 residues. The germline V gene has CDR1 WNHNN and CDR2 SYGVQD (reference sequence). V dropped 2 bases and J dropped 10 bases, with 11 bases sitting between them. DNA of the CDR3: TGCGCCAGCAGTGAGGCAGGGAAGATGGAGCTGTTTTTT. Translating gives CASSEAGKMELFF.

This clonotype was counted between two and nine times. The chain is built from TRBV5-6 and TRBJ2-1; 8 bases are a match to TRBD2. This CDR3 contains 14 residues. The ends lost 0 bases at V and 8 bases at J; junction bases unmatched: 4. Germline CDR1 is SGHDT and CDR2 is YYEEEE. CDR3 residues: CASSLAAREDEQFF. In nucleotides, the CDR3 is TGTGCCAGCAGCTTGGCTGCGCGGGAGGATGAGCAGTTCTTC.

This clonotype was seen many times. The chain is built from TRBV24-1 and TRBJ2-1; 12 bases fit TRBD2. Looked up from germline, CDR1 is KGHDR and CDR2 is SFDVKD. Trimming at V came to 5 bases and at J to 7 bases, leaving 2 bases not matched to a gene. This CDR3 has 14 amino acids. CDR3 coding DNA: TGTGCCACCAGTGGGACTAGCGGGACAAATGAGCAGTTCTTC. It codes for CATSGTSGTNEQFF.

The V gene is TRBV5-1, the J gene TRBJ2-1, with TRBD1 identical over 7 bases. In germline, CDR1 is SGHRS, CDR2 YFSETQ. This CDR3 is 14 amino acids long. V lost 7 bases to trimming and J lost 8 bases; unmatched junction nucleotides: 12. CDR3 coding DNA: TGCGCCAGCGTAAGAGGTCGTCAGGGGGATGAGCAGTTCTTC. Encoded protein: CASVRGRQGDEQFF.

This clonotype was seen only a few times. The rearrangement links TRBV6-5 to TRBJ2-5; D perhaps matches TRBD2 (5 bases). The CDR3 extends over 15 amino acids. From germline, CDR1 is MNHEY and CDR2 SVGAGI. The V gene lost 4 bases and the J gene lost 5 bases, with 17 bases spanning the gap. CDR3 coding DNA: TGTGCCAGCAGTTCCGCCCCGGGGAAGCGGGAGACCCAGTACTTC. As protein: CASSSAPGKRETQYF.